These 17 T cell receptor beta chains came from one sample sequenced in a study of T cells in Graves' hyperthyroidism and ophthalmopathy. The TCR beta CDR3 regions underwent amplification using RNA transcripts as the source. Carried out on the TCR CDR3, a first-round RT-PCR used the HTBI primer set. TCRdb re-called the multiplex PCR reads with MiXCR, one entry per CDR3 protein. Of some 690,000 distinct CDR3 sequences in the sample, about 18% were seen once. What was sequenced was blood. The receptors come from a man between 50 and 59 years old with Graves' hyperthyroidism.

This clonotype was counted ten times or more. The chain carries TRBV2 and TRBJ2-7; 9 positions agree with TRBD1. The V gene's germline CDR1 is SNHLY and CDR2 FYNNEI. This CDR3 is 14 amino acids long. V trimming: 6 bases; J trimming: 5 bases; junction bases outside the gene matches: 8. Here the CDR3 reads CASRPGTGSDEQYF. The CDR3 coding sequence is TGTGCCAGCAGACCCGGGACAGGGAGCGACGAGCAGTACTTC.

The chain joins TRBV28 to TRBJ1-6; the match to TRBD1 covers 9 bases. This CDR3 region has 15 residues. The V gene's germline CDR1 is MDHEN and CDR2 SYDVKM. The V and J ends lost 7 bases and 11 bases, in that order; junction bases with no gene match: 12. CDR3 coding DNA: TGTGCCAGCATCGAGGGGGGACAGGGTCCTACACCCCTCCACTTT. It translates to CASIEGGQGPTPLHF. Together with reference TRBV28 and TRBJ1-6, the CDR3 gives the full variable domain: DVKVTQSSRYLVKRTGEKVFLECVQDMDHENMFWYRQDPGLGLRLIYFSYDVKMKEKGDIPEGYSVSREKKERFSLILESASTNQTSMYLCASIEGGQGPTPLHFGNGTRLTVT.

The V and J genes are TRBV7-8 and TRBJ2-6, with TRBD2 as a possible D gene (6 bases). Trimming removed 8 bases from V and 2 bases from J, with 16 bases in between. The CDR3 contains 16 residues. Germline CDR1 is SGHVS and CDR2 is FQNEAQ. The CDR3 DNA is TGTGCCAGCGCTACTAATTCGGGGGCTGGGGCCAACGTCCTGACTTTC. Its protein product is CASATNSGAGANVLTF.

This clonotype was found many times. This chain links TRBV28 with TRBJ1-4; D unclear. This CDR3 has 14 amino acids. V lost 2 bases to trimming and J lost 4 bases, with 8 bases between them. The V gene's germline CDR1 is MDHEN and CDR2 SYDVKM. Here the CDR3 DNA reads TGTGCCAGCAGTTTAGAACAGAGTAATGAAAAACTGTTTTTT. Residues: CASSLEQSNEKLFF.

J is TRBJ1-4 and V is TRBV30; 7 bases are a match to TRBD1. The CDR3 loop spans 13 amino acids. The junction had 4 bases not matched to a gene; V was cut back by 4 bases and J by 5 bases. Per germline, CDR1 GTSNPN and CDR2 SVGIG (reference sequence). CDR3 nucleotides: TGTGCCTGGAACAGGGGAGGGAATGAAAAACTGTTTTTT. Translating gives CAWNRGGNEKLFF.

This clonotype was counted ten times or more. This CDR3 reads CASRAGDADTQYF. In DNA, the CDR3 is TGTGCCAGCAGGGCGGGAGACGCAGATACGCAGTATTTT. The V and J genes are TRBV27 and TRBJ2-3, with TRBD2 identical over 7 bases. CDR3 length: 13 amino acids. Germline trimming cut 6 bases from V and 4 bases from J; bases unmatched to any gene: 4. Per germline, CDR1 MNHEY and CDR2 SMNVEV (reference sequence).

This clonotype was seen a few times. The chain is built from TRBV24-1 and TRBJ1-5; D uncertain. The CDR3 spans 12 residues. Deletions cut 4 bases from V and 6 bases from J, with 6 bases between. In germline, CDR1 is KGHDR, CDR2 SFDVKD. CDR3 sequence reads: CATSDTSQPQHF. CDR3 sequence (DNA): TGTGCCACCAGTGACACATCTCAGCCCCAGCATTTT.

The V and J genes are TRBV28 and TRBJ2-2; TRBD1 matches 11 bases. This CDR3 region has 15 residues. The germline V gene has CDR1 MDHEN and CDR2 SYDVKM. After removal of 6 bases from V and 7 bases from J, the junction contained 7 bases not matched to a gene. The CDR3 spells CASRAGTGGLGELFF. CDR3 nucleotide sequence: TGTGCCAGCAGAGCCGGGACAGGGGGGCTCGGGGAGCTGTTTTTT.

In this sample, this clonotype turned up many times. The chain employs TRBV7-2 and TRBJ2-3, with D possibly matching TRBD2 (6 bases). CDR1 and CDR2 from the germline V gene are SGHTA and FQGNSA. Trimming stripped 5 bases from V and 0 bases from J, with 15 bases between. The CDR3 has 16 residues. The CDR3, as DNA: TGTGCCAGCAGCCCCTACGGGGGTTGGAGCACAGATACGCAGTATTTT. Protein sequence: CASSPYGGWSTDTQYF.

This clonotype was counted ten times or more. The rearrangement uses TRBV28 and TRBJ1-2; 7 nucleotides align to TRBD1. The germline V gene has CDR1 MDHEN and CDR2 SYDVKM. With V trimmed by 4 bases and J by 1 base, 9 bases remained unmatched. This CDR3 spans 16 amino acids. The CDR3 here is CASSSRDSPLNYGYTF. The CDR3 DNA is TGTGCCAGCAGTTCTCGGGACAGCCCTCTTAACTATGGCTACACCTTC.

The chain employs TRBV20-1 and TRBJ2-3; TRBD1 matches at 8 bases. Trimming at V came to 2 bases and at J to 3 bases, leaving 10 bases not matched to a gene. This CDR3 has 16 residues. Germline values: CDR1 DFQATT, CDR2 SNEGSKA (reference sequence). CDR3 residues: CSARKATGGFTDTQYF. The CDR3, as DNA: TGCAGTGCTAGAAAGGCTACAGGGGGGTTTACAGATACGCAGTATTTT.

CDR3: CSVVVASGFYEQYF. Written as DNA, the CDR3 is TGCAGCGTTGTTGTGGCTAGCGGGTTCTACGAGCAGTACTTC. V and J are TRBV29-1 and TRBJ2-7; 8 bases align to TRBD2. Unmatched junction bases numbered 8, after V lost 4 bases and J lost 3 bases. The CDR3 extends over 14 amino acids. The germline CDR1 and CDR2 sequences are SQVTM and ANQGSEA.

This chain links TRBV7-9 with TRBJ1-5; 8 nucleotides line up with TRBD1. This CDR3 spans 17 amino acids. The trim removed 5 bases at V and 1 base at J, leaving 10 bases unmatched. Germline lookup yields CDR1 SEHNR and CDR2 FQNEAQ (reference sequence). In DNA, the CDR3 is TGTGCCAGCAGCAGCCCTGAGACAGGGGTGAGCAATCAGCCCCAGCATTTT. It is translated as CASSSPETGVSNQPQHF.

This clonotype was seen ten or more times. The rearrangement uses TRBV6-5 and TRBJ2-1; 8 bases agree with TRBD2. The CDR3 is 18 residues long. Trimming at V came to 3 bases and at J to 0 bases, leaving 10 bases not matched to a gene. The germline V gene has CDR1 MNHEY and CDR2 SVGAGI. In nucleotides, the CDR3 is TGTGCCAGCAGTTATGGGTCTAGCGGGCCGAGCTCCTACAATGAGCAGTTCTTC. Translation gives CASSYGSSGPSSYNEQFF.

The rearrangement joins TRBV11-2 to TRBJ1-1, with D hard to call. This CDR3 region has 13 residues. The ends were cut back, 10 bases at V and 2 bases at J, with 14 bases in the middle. Germline lookup yields CDR1 SGHAT and CDR2 FQNNGV. The CDR3 bases are TGTGCCACCAGGCGGGAGCAAAACACTGAAGCTTTCTTT. Protein sequence: CATRREQNTEAFF.

This clonotype was detected many times. The chain is built from TRBV11-2 and TRBJ2-2; 8 bases are shared with TRBD1. This CDR3 is built from 15 residues. V lost 7 bases to trimming and J lost 0 bases; unmatched junction nucleotides: 4. Looked up from germline, CDR1 is SGHAT and CDR2 is FQNNGV. CDR3 in DNA: TGTGCCAGCAACCCGGGACAGGCGAACACCGGGGAGCTGTTTTTT. Protein product: CASNPGQANTGELFF.

This clonotype turned up a few times. The chain employs TRBV7-8 and TRBJ2-7; D uncertain. CDR3 size: 15 residues. Deletions cut 2 bases from V and 0 bases from J, with 11 bases between. CDR1 is SGHVS and CDR2 is FQNEAQ in the germline V gene. Written as DNA, the CDR3 is TGTGCCAGCAGCTTACAGATATCATTCTCCTACGAGCAGTACTTC. It yields the protein CASSLQISFSYEQYF.